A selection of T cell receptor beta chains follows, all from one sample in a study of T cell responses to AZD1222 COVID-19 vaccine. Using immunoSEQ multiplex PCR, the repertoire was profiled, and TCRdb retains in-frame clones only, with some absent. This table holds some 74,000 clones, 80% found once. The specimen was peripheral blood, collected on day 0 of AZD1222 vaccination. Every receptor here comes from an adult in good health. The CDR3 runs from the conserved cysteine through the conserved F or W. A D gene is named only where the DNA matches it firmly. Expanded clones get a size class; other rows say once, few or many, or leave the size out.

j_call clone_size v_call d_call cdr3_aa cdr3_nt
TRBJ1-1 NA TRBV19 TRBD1 CASSPRTGTNTEAFF TGTGCCAGTAGTCCTCGGACAGGGACGAACACTGAAGCTTTCTTT
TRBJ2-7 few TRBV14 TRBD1 CASSRGRQGWDEQYF TGTGCCAGCAGCCGGGGTCGACAGGGGTGGGACGAGCAGTACTTC
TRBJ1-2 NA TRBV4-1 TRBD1 CASSLRMPGQGVIVGGYTF TGCGCCAGCAGCCTAAGAATGCCGGGACAGGGTGTTATTGTTGGTGGCTACACCTTC
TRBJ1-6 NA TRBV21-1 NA CASSKGQGKSYNSPLHF TGTGCCAGCAGCAAAGGACAGGGGAAGTCCTATAATTCACCCCTCCACTTT
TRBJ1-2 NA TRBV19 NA CASSIGLGGISNYGYTF TGTGCCAGTAGTATAGGGTTGGGGGGCATCTCTAACTATGGCTACACCTTC
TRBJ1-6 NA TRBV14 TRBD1 CASSLGTENSPLHF TGTGCCAGCAGCCTCGGGACAGAGAATTCACCCCTCCACTTT
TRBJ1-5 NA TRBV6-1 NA CASSGAHSNQPQHF TGTGCCAGCAGTGGAGCCCATAGCAATCAGCCCCAGCATTTT
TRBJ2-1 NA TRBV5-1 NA CASRESGPYNEQFF TGCGCCAGCAGAGAAAGCGGACCCTACAATGAGCAGTTCTTC
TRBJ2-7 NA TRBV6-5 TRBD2 CASGGTSGTEQYF TGTGCCAGCGGCGGGACTAGCGGGACCGAGCAGTACTTC
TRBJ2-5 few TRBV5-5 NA CASSLEWGQETQYF TGTGCCAGCAGCTTGGAATGGGGTCAAGAGACCCAGTACTTC
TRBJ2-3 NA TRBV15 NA CATSRIFRGTDTQYF TGTGCCACCAGCAGAATATTTCGCGGCACAGATACGCAGTATTTT
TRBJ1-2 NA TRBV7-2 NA CASSLGADSTYGYTF TGTGCCAGCAGCTTAGGGGCAGATTCAACCTATGGCTACACCTTC
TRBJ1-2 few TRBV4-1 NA CASSQERALGYGYTF TGCGCCAGCAGCCAAGAGAGGGCTCTGGGCTATGGCTACACCTTC
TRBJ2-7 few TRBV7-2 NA CASSLEVAGFYEQYF TGTGCCAGCAGCTTAGAGGTGGCTGGGTTCTACGAGCAGTACTTC
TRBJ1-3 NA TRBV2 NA CASSRPSGNTIYF TGTGCCAGCAGTCGCCCTTCTGGAAACACCATATATTTT
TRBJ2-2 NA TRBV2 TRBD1 CASSDRTGRAGELFF TGTGCCAGCAGCGACCGGACAGGGCGGGCCGGGGAGCTGTTTTTT
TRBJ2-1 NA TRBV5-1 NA CASSPGTENNEQFF TGCGCCAGCAGCCCCGGGACGGAAAACAATGAGCAGTTCTTC
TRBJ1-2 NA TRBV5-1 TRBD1 CASSSTGQVPDYGYTF TGCGCCAGCAGCTCGACGGGACAGGTTCCGGACTATGGCTACACCTTC
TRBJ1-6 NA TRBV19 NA CASSAHRIEGNSPLHF TGTGCCAGTAGTGCCCACAGGATAGAGGGTAATTCACCCCTCCACTTT
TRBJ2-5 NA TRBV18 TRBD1 CASSTMTGGETQYF TGTGCCAGCTCAACCATGACAGGGGGAGAGACCCAGTACTTC
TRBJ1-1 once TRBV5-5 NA CASSLGTHMNTEAFF TGTGCCAGCAGCTTGGGGACTCATATGAACACTGAAGCTTTCTTT
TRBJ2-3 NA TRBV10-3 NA CAISERGRGTDTQYF TGTGCCATCAGTGAGAGGGGACGGGGGACAGATACGCAGTATTTT
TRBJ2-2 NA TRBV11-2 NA CASSPSRGPGELFF TGTGCCAGCAGCCCTAGTAGGGGTCCCGGGGAGCTGTTTTTT
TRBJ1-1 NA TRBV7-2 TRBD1 CASSPYRGANTEAFF TGTGCCAGCAGCCCATACAGGGGCGCGAACACTGAAGCTTTCTTT
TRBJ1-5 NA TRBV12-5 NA CASGQGRNQPQHF TGTGCTAGTGGGCAGGGGCGGAATCAGCCCCAGCATTTT
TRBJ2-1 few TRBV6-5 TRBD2 CASSRSGRTYNEQFF TGTGCCAGCAGCCGTAGCGGGAGGACATACAATGAGCAGTTCTTC
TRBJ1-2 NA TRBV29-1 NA CSVGDLGYTF TGCAGCGTTGGGGACCTTGGCTACACCTTC
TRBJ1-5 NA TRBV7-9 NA CASSLTLGQPQHF TGTGCCAGCAGCCTAACCCTTGGTCAGCCCCAGCATTTT
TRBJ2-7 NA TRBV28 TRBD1 CASVGTVPYEQYF TGTGCCAGCGTCGGGACAGTGCCCTACGAGCAGTACTTC
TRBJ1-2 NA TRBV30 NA CAWSGNRVVKTF TGTGCCTGGAGTGGCAACAGGGTGGTGAAAACCTTC
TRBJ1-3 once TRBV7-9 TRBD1 CASSPGQGPRGGNTIYF TGTGCCAGCAGCCCCGGACAGGGCCCTAGGGGTGGAAACACCATATATTTT
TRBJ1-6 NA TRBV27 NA CASRQPGYNSPLHF TGTGCCAGCCGTCAGCCGGGTTATAATTCACCCCTCCACTTT
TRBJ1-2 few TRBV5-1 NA CASSLAGRGPGYTF TGCGCCAGCAGCTTGGCCGGGAGGGGCCCTGGCTACACCTTC
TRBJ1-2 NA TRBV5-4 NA CASSRSQVTAYGYTF TGTGCCAGCAGCCGGTCCCAGGTAACAGCCTATGGCTACACCTTC
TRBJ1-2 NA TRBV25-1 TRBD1 CASSEAGTGINGYTF TGTGCCAGCAGTGAAGCCGGGACAGGGATAAATGGCTACACCTTC
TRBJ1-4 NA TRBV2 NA CASSEEGSLNEKLFF TGTGCCAGCAGTGAAGAGGGTAGTCTTAATGAAAAACTGTTTTTT
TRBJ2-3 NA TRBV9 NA CASSVAPTGDTQYF TGTGCCAGCAGCGTAGCCCCTACGGGGGATACGCAGTATTTT
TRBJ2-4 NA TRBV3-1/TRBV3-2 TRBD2 CASSLSGGASKNIQYF TGTGCCAGCAGCCTTAGCGGGGGGGCCTCCAAAAACATTCAGTACTTC
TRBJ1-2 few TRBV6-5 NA CASSYGGLRGGYTF TGTGCCAGCAGTTACGGTGGTCTCCGAGGGGGCTACACCTTC
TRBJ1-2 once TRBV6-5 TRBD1 CASSFIGRGQGYTF TGTGCCAGCAGTTTTATAGGCAGGGGGCAGGGCTACACCTTC
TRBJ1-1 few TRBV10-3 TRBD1 CAIRPGQNTLNTEAFF TGTGCCATCAGACCGGGACAGAACACACTGAACACTGAAGCTTTCTTT
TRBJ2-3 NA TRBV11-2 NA CASSSTSQSRTDTQYF TGTGCCAGCAGTTCTACATCCCAAAGCCGCACAGATACGCAGTATTTT
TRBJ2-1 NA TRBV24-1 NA CATSDYGNPGSYNEQFF TGTGCCACCAGTGATTATGGGAACCCTGGCTCCTACAATGAGCAGTTCTTC
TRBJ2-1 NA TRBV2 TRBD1 CASTRDRGNEQFF TGTGCCAGCACCCGGGACAGGGGCAATGAGCAGTTCTTC
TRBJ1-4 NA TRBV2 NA CASRDGGGSEKLFF TGTGCCAGCAGAGATGGAGGGGGGAGCGAAAAACTGTTTTTT
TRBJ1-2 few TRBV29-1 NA CSVLTGGYGYTF TGCAGCGTTCTGACAGGTGGCTATGGCTACACCTTC
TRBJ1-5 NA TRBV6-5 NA CASKGSQQPQHF TGTGCCAGCAAAGGCTCCCAGCAGCCCCAGCATTTT
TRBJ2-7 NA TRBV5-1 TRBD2 CASSLRALAGGPYEQYF TGCGCCAGCAGCTTGCGTGCCCTAGCGGGAGGTCCCTACGAGCAGTACTTC
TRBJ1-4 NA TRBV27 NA CASSPRWPKGRWDEKLFF TGTGCCAGCAGTCCACGATGGCCGAAGGGGAGATGGGATGAAAAACTGTTTTTT
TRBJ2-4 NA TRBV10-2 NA CASSDRGAKNIQYF TGCGCCAGCAGTGACAGGGGAGCCAAAAACATTCAGTACTTC
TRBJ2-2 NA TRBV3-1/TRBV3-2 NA CASSHGGGELFF TGTGCCAGCAGCCACGGCGGCGGGGAGCTGTTTTTT